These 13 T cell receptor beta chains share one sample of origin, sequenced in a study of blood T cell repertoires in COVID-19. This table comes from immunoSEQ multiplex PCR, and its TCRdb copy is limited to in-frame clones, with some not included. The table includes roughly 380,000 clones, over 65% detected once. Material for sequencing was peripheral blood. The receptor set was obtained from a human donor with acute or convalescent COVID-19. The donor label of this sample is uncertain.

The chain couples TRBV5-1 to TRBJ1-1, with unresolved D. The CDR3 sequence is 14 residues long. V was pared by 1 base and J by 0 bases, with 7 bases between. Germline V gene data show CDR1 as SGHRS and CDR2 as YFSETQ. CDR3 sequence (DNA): TGCGCCAGCAGCTTGACGACATTGAACACTGAAGCTTTCTTT. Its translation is CASSLTTLNTEAFF.

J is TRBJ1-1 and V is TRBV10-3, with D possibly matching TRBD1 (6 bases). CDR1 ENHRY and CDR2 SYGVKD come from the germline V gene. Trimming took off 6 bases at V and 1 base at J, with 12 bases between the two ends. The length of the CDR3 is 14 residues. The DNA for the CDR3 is TGTGCCATCAGCAAACAGGGTGGGAACACTGAAGCTTTCTTT. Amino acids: CAISKQGGNTEAFF.

As DNA, the CDR3 is TGCAGCGTTATTGGTCAGGGGGCGAGGGCTTTCTTT. This sequence encodes CSVIGQGARAFF. The rearrangement uses TRBV29-1 and TRBJ1-1, with 8 positions matching TRBD1. The CDR3 is made up of 12 amino acids. The ends lost 5 bases at V and 11 bases at J; junction bases unmatched: 10. Germline values: CDR1 SQVTM, CDR2 ANQGSEA.

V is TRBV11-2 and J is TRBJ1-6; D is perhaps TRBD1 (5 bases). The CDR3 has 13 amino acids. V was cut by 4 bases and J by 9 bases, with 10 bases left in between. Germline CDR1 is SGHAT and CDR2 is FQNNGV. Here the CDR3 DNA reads TGTGCCAGCAGCTCTCTGCAGGGTTCACCCCTCCACTTT. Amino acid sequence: CASSSLQGSPLHF.

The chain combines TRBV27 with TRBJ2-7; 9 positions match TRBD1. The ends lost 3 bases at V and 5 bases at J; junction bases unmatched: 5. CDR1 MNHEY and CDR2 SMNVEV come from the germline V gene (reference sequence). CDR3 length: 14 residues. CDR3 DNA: TGTGCCAGCAGTTTGGGGACAGGGCGGAACGAGCAGTACTTC. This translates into CASSLGTGRNEQYF.

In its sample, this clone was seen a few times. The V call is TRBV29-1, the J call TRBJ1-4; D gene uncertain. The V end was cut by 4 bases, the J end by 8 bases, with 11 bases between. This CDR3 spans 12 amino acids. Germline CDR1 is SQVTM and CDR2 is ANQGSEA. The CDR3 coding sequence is TGCAGCGTTGCGGGAAAGGAGGAAAAACTGTTTTTT. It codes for CSVAGKEEKLFF.

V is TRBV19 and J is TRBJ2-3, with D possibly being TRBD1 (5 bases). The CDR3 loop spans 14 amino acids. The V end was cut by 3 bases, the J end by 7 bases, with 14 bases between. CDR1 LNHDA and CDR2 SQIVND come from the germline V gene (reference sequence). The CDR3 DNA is TGTGCCAGTAGTATTGCCAGGGCGAAGCATACGCAGTATTTT. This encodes CASSIARAKHTQYF.

Here the CDR3 DNA reads TGTGCCAGCAGCTCCGCGGGGGTCAAGGGTGAAGCTTTCTTT. Protein: CASSSAGVKGEAFF. V gene TRBV11-3 combines with J gene TRBJ1-1, with D maybe TRBD1 (5 bases). V lost 4 bases and J 7 bases, leaving 16 bases between the germline ends. The CDR3 totals 14 residues. Germline CDR1 is SGHNT and CDR2 is YENEEA.

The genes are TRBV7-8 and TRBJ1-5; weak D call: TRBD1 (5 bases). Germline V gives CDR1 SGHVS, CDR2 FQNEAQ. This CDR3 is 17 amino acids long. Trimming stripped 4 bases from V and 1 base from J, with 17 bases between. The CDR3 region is CASSSIPGALSNQPQHF. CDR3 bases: TGTGCCAGCAGCTCTATACCTGGGGCGTTAAGCAATCAGCCCCAGCATTTT.

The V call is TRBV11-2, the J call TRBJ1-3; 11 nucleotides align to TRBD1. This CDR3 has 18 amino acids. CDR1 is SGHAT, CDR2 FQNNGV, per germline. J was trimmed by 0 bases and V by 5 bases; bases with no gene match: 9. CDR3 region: CASSPGQGAGNSGNTIYF. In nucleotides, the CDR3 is TGTGCCAGCAGCCCAGGACAGGGGGCGGGTAACTCTGGAAACACCATATATTTT.

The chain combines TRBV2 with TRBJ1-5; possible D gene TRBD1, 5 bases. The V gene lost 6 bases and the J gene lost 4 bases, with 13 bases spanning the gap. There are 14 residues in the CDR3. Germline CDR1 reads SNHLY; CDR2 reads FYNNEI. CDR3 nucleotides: TGTGCCAGCAGGAGAGACAGCGAGAATCAGCCCCAGCATTTT. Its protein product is CASRRDSENQPQHF.

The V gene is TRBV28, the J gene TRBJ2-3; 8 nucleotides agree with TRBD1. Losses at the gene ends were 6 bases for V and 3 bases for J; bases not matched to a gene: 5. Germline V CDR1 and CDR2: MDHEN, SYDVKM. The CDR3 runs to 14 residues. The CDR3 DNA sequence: TGTGCCAGCAGGCCAGGGGGCGCGACAGATACGCAGTATTTT. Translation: CASRPGGATDTQYF.

CDR3 sequence (DNA): TGTGCCAGCTCACCACCCAGCAGGGGTTCCTACGAGCAGTACTTC. Amino acid sequence: CASSPPSRGSYEQYF. This rearrangement joins TRBV18 to TRBJ2-7; TRBD1 might be the D (6 bases). CDR1 is KGHSH and CDR2 is LQKENI in the germline V gene. The CDR3 length is 15 residues. V was trimmed by 0 bases and J by 1 base, leaving 10 bases between them.